Each of the 6 T cell receptor beta chains below was sequenced from the same sample in a study of post-analysis software for immune sequencing data (dated by TCRdb to between 2015 and 2017). Results the study describes overall, beyond this receptor: Significantly higher frequencies in patients than in controls were found for a handful of TRBV segments, including TRBV5-6, TRBV5-1 and TRBV20-1.

These TCRs' antigens remain unknown. The library was generated by PCR. Reads for this sample came from an Illumina HiSeq 2500. Unique molecular identifiers were incorporated into TCR beta cDNA libraries to reduce PCR and sequencing biases. TCRdb passed the public sequencing reads through fastp at Q25 and MiXCR, retaining productive beta sequences. For every CDR3 protein sequence, its rows merge into one entry that carries the most common genes and DNA. Counted in this sample were 740,000 or so distinct CDR3 sequences; roughly half of them appeared once. The ten biggest clones cover over 4% of the sample. The material sequenced was blood. These receptors were obtained from a girl aged 5-17 years with multiple sclerosis.

The J gene is TRBJ2-7, the V gene TRBV12-3 or TRBV12-4; 12 positions agree with TRBD2. The trim removed 7 bases at V and 9 bases at J, leaving 13 bases unmatched. The CDR3 totals 15 residues. CDR3 region: CASTSPTSGSGVQYF. Written as DNA, the CDR3 is TGTGCCAGCACCTCCCCGACTAGCGGGAGTGGGGTGCAGTACTTC.

The chain couples TRBV15 to TRBJ2-5, with D maybe TRBD1 (5 bases). Trimming removed 3 bases at V and 5 bases at J, with 19 bases between. This CDR3 has 16 residues. CDR1 and CDR2 (germline): LNHNV, YYDKDF (reference sequence). DNA for the CDR3: TGTGCCACCAGCAGGAATACCAGGGTCTTCGGGGAGACCCAGTACTTC. Amino acid sequence: CATSRNTRVFGETQYF.

The gene calls are TRBV20-1 and TRBJ2-1; tentative D call: TRBD2 (5 bases). The CDR3 runs to 14 residues. The germline CDR1 and CDR2 sequences are DFQATT and SNEGSKA (reference sequence). V was clipped by 5 bases and J by 2 bases, with 13 bases between them. CDR3 residues: CSARPSSTYNEQFF. CDR3 coding DNA: TGCAGTGCTCGCCCTAGCTCGACCTACAATGAGCAGTTCTTC.

V usage is TRBV29-1 and J usage is TRBJ2-6; perhaps TRBD1 as D (6 bases). The germline V and J ends were trimmed by 5 bases and 1 base, with 9 bases remaining between them. Germline lookup yields CDR1 SQVTM and CDR2 ANQGSEA. The CDR3 runs to 14 residues. CDR3 in DNA: TGCAGCGTTCATGGACAGTCTGGGGCCAACGTCCTGACTTTC. It is translated as CSVHGQSGANVLTF.

This sequence joins TRBV18 and TRBJ1-6, with TRBD1 as a possible D gene (6 bases). The CDR3 runs 14 residues. Trimming stripped 0 bases from V and 11 bases from J, with 11 bases between. The germline gives CDR1 KGHSH, CDR2 LQKENI. This CDR3 is CASSPPGDNAPLHF. The CDR3 DNA follows: TGTGCCAGCTCACCACCGGGGGACAACGCACCCCTCCACTTT.

The chain combines TRBV5-1 with TRBJ2-7; 9 positions match TRBD1. CDR1 is SGHRS and CDR2 is YFSETQ in the germline V gene. Trimming cost V 0 bases and J 9 bases; bases outside gene matches: 7. This CDR3 contains 14 residues. In DNA, the CDR3 is TGCGCCAGCAGCTTGGTGGGGACAGGGATGGTGCAGTACTTC. As protein: CASSLVGTGMVQYF.